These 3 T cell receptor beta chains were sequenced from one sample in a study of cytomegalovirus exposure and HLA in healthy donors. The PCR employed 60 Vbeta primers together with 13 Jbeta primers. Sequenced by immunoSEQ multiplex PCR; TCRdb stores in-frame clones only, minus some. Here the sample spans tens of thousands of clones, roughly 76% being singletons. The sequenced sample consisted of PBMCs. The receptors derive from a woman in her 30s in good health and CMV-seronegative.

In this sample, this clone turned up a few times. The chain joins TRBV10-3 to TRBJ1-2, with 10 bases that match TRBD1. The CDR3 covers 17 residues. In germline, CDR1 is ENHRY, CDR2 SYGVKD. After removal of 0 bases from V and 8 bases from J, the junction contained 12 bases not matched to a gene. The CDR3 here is CAISESAIRQGADGYTF. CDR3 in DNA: TGTGCCATCAGTGAGTCGGCCATCCGACAGGGGGCGGACGGCTACACCTTC.

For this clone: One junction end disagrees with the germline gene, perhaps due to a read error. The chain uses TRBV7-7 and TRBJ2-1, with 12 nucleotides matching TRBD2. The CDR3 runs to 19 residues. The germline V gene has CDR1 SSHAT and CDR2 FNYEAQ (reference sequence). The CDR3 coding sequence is TGTGCTAGCAGCCCCCTAACTAGCGGGAGGCCCCGCTCCTACAATGAGCAGTTCTTC. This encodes CASSPLTSGRPRSYNEQFF.

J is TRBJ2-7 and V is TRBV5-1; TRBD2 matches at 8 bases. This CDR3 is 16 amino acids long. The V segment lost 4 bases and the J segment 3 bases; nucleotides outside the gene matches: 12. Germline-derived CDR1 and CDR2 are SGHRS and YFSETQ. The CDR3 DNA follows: TGCGCCAGCAGCCGGGAGGGGTCGGTTGCGGGCTACGAGCAGTACTTC. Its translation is CASSREGSVAGYEQYF. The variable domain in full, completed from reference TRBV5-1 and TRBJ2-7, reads KAGVTQTPRYLIKTRGQQVTLSCSPISGHRSVSWYQQTPGQGLQFLFEYFSETQRNKGNFPGRFSGRQFSNSRSEMNVSTLELGDSALYLCASSREGSVAGYEQYFGPGTRLTVT.